The rows below give T cell receptor beta chains drawn from one sample of a study of blood T cell repertoires in COVID-19. The method was immunoSEQ multiplex PCR; TCRdb's version includes in-frame clones alone and lacks a portion of them. Seen here are around 77,000 clones, 86% observed once, and the top ten hold roughly a tenth. Material for sequencing was peripheral blood. Receptor source: a man between 65 and 85 years old with active or convalescent COVID-19. CDR3s include the opening cysteine and the closing phenylalanine or tryptophan. The order of the fields is CDR3 DNA, CDR3 protein, clone size, D gene, V gene, J gene. A D gene is named only where the DNA matches it firmly. Size is stated for part of the rows, as once, few or many counts, or as a class when the clone is expanded.

DNA: TGTGCCAGCAGTTCGCCTGGATCCGCAAAGGGGGAGACCCAGTACTTC; CDR3: CASSSPGSAKGETQYF; size: -; D: -; V: TRBV28; J: TRBJ2-5
DNA: TGTGCCAGCAACTCCCAGGGGCCCCCAGATACGCAGTATTTT; CDR3: CASNSQGPPDTQYF; size: -; D: -; V: TRBV5-4; J: TRBJ2-3
DNA: TGTGCCAGCACCCTGGGACAGGGTGGTGCTTTCTTT; CDR3: CASTLGQGGAFF; size: -; D: TRBD1; V: TRBV28; J: TRBJ1-1
DNA: TGTGCCAGCAGTTTACAACAGGGTTTTAGCAATCAGCCCCAGCATTTT; CDR3: CASSLQQGFSNQPQHF; size: -; D: -; V: TRBV28; J: TRBJ1-5
DNA: TGTGCCAGCAGTTTCTCGGGACTAGCGAACATCCATACCAGGGAGCAGTACTTC; CDR3: CASSFSGLANIHTREQYF; size: -; D: TRBD2; V: TRBV2; J: TRBJ2-7
DNA: TGTGCCAGCAGCTTGAACATTGCGGGCCGGGGAAACATTCAGTACTTC; CDR3: CASSLNIAGRGNIQYF; size: few; D: -; V: TRBV7-8; J: TRBJ2-4
DNA: TGTGCCAGCTCACCAAAGGACTCAAACACCATATATTTT; CDR3: CASSPKDSNTIYF; size: -; D: -; V: TRBV18; J: TRBJ1-3
DNA: TGTGCCAGCAGCTTAACAAGTTTGAACACTGAAGCTTTCTTT; CDR3: CASSLTSLNTEAFF; size: -; D: -; V: TRBV5-5; J: TRBJ1-1
DNA: TGTGCCAGCAGACCGCCCCCGGGACAGGGGAAGGGCTACACCTTC; CDR3: CASRPPPGQGKGYTF; size: -; D: TRBD1; V: TRBV7-2; J: TRBJ1-2
DNA: TGTGCCAGTAGTATGCTCTTGGGACAGGGAGGCAATCAGCCCCAGCATTTT; CDR3: CASSMLLGQGGNQPQHF; size: -; D: TRBD1; V: TRBV19; J: TRBJ1-5
DNA: TGTGCCAGCAATAGGCAGGGGGAAGGCTACACCTTC; CDR3: CASNRQGEGYTF; size: few; D: TRBD1; V: TRBV3-1/TRBV3-2; J: TRBJ1-2
DNA: TGTGCCTGGATTTCTAGCGGGAGGTTCTACGAGCAGTACTTC; CDR3: CAWISSGRFYEQYF; size: -; D: TRBD2; V: TRBV30; J: TRBJ2-7
DNA: TGCAGTGCTAGAGTCGGTGGGACCCAGTACTTC; CDR3: CSARVGGTQYF; size: -; D: -; V: TRBV20-1; J: TRBJ2-5
DNA: TGTGCCAGCAGTGAATCAGGGACAAGAAATCAGCCCCAGCATTTT; CDR3: CASSESGTRNQPQHF; size: -; D: -; V: TRBV25-1; J: TRBJ1-5
DNA: TGTGCCAGCAGTGAAAGGGGGCGCGGGCAGCCCCAGCATTTT; CDR3: CASSERGRGQPQHF; size: -; D: TRBD1; V: TRBV2; J: TRBJ1-5
DNA: TGCGCCAGCAGCTTCAGGCTAGCGGGAGCTTCCTACAATGAGCAGTTCTTC; CDR3: CASSFRLAGASYNEQFF; size: -; D: TRBD2; V: TRBV5-1; J: TRBJ2-1
DNA: TGTGCCAGCAGGAATCTCCTTCAGGGGGCTTTTGAAAAACTGTTTTTT; CDR3: CASRNLLQGAFEKLFF; size: -; D: -; V: TRBV21-1; J: TRBJ1-4
DNA: TGTGCCAGCAGCCCCACCGGACTAGCGGGAGTGGAGACCCAGTACTTC; CDR3: CASSPTGLAGVETQYF; size: -; D: TRBD2; V: TRBV7-2; J: TRBJ2-5
DNA: TGTGCCAGCTCACGGGACAGGGATAACTATGGCTACACCTTC; CDR3: CASSRDRDNYGYTF; size: -; D: TRBD1; V: TRBV18; J: TRBJ1-2
DNA: TGTGCCAGCAGCGCTTTACAGGGAGCTGGAAACACCATATATTTT; CDR3: CASSALQGAGNTIYF; size: -; D: -; V: TRBV9; J: TRBJ1-3
DNA: TGTGCCAGCAAGGGACTCGGGAGTGGGGTCACCGGGGAGCTGTTTTTT; CDR3: CASKGLGSGVTGELFF; size: -; D: -; V: TRBV2; J: TRBJ2-2
DNA: TGTGCCTCCGTGGGCGGGATATACCAAGAGACCCAGTACTTC; CDR3: CASVGGIYQETQYF; size: -; D: -; V: TRBV7-9; J: TRBJ2-5
DNA: TGCGCCAGCAGCATACAGGGGGCGCGGGGTGAAGCTTTCTTT; CDR3: CASSIQGARGEAFF; size: -; D: TRBD1; V: TRBV5-1; J: TRBJ1-1
DNA: TGTGCCAGCAGCTTAGTGCTAGCTCGAGCCTACGAGCAGTACTTC; CDR3: CASSLVLARAYEQYF; size: once; D: -; V: TRBV11-2; J: TRBJ2-7
DNA: TGTGCCAGCAGTTTGGGACAGAGGAATACCTACGAGCAGTACTTC; CDR3: CASSLGQRNTYEQYF; size: -; D: TRBD1; V: TRBV6-5; J: TRBJ2-7
DNA: TGTGCCAGCAGCTTAGGGGGCCATGTGGCAGTTGGAAACACCATATATTTT; CDR3: CASSLGGHVAVGNTIYF; size: -; D: -; V: TRBV7-2; J: TRBJ1-3
DNA: TGTGCCAGCAGCCAAGGCTACGGGACAGAAAAAGAGACCCAGTACTTC; CDR3: CASSQGYGTEKETQYF; size: -; D: TRBD1; V: TRBV11-2; J: TRBJ2-5
DNA: TGTGCCTGGGGGAGTGGGACAGGGGTTGGCGAGCAGTACTTC; CDR3: CAWGSGTGVGEQYF; size: -; D: TRBD1; V: TRBV30; J: TRBJ2-7
DNA: TGTGCCAGCAGTGGACGGACAGGTACCTACGAGCAGTACTTC; CDR3: CASSGRTGTYEQYF; size: -; D: TRBD1; V: TRBV28; J: TRBJ2-7
DNA: TGTGCCAGCAGCCCGAGACTAGCCCCTTTTCCCTCCTACGAGCAGTACTTC; CDR3: CASSPRLAPFPSYEQYF; size: -; D: -; V: TRBV21-1; J: TRBJ2-7
DNA: TGTGCCAGCTCACTCGGACAGGGGGCGACCGGGGAGCTGTTTTTT; CDR3: CASSLGQGATGELFF; size: -; D: TRBD1; V: TRBV18; J: TRBJ2-2
DNA: TGTGCCAGCAGAAATTTATTACGTCGCGGAGCTAACTATGGCTACACCTTC; CDR3: CASRNLLRRGANYGYTF; size: -; D: -; V: TRBV28; J: TRBJ1-2
DNA: TGTGCCAGCACCCAGGGGCCCCCCTACGAGCAGTACTTC; CDR3: CASTQGPPYEQYF; size: -; D: -; V: TRBV7-2; J: TRBJ2-7
DNA: TGTGCCAGCAGCCAAGTACAATCGCACACTGAAGCTTTCTTT; CDR3: CASSQVQSHTEAFF; size: few; D: -; V: TRBV4-2; J: TRBJ1-1
DNA: TGTGCCAGCAGCCCAGGGGGTACGCAGTATTTT; CDR3: CASSPGGTQYF; size: -; D: TRBD1; V: TRBV28; J: TRBJ2-3
DNA: TGTGCCAGCTCACCACTGTTAGAGGTCTCCTACAATGAGCAGTTCTTC; CDR3: CASSPLLEVSYNEQFF; size: -; D: -; V: TRBV18; J: TRBJ2-1
DNA: TGTGCCAGCAGATATGGGCTAGCGGGAGGAAATGAGCAGTTCTTC; CDR3: CASRYGLAGGNEQFF; size: -; D: TRBD2; V: TRBV7-9; J: TRBJ2-1
DNA: TGTGCCAGTAGGACGACATTCATGAACACTGAAGCTTTCTTT; CDR3: CASRTTFMNTEAFF; size: few; D: -; V: TRBV19; J: TRBJ1-1
DNA: TGTGCCAGCAGTGAGGGCAGAGCTGCGCCCGAAGCGTACTTC; CDR3: CASSEGRAAPEAYF; size: -; D: -; V: TRBV6-1; J: TRBJ2-7
DNA: TGTGCCAGCAGCGTAGCCCCCGTGGCAGGGACCGGGGAGCTGTTTTTT; CDR3: CASSVAPVAGTGELFF; size: -; D: -; V: TRBV9; J: TRBJ2-2
DNA: TGCGCCAGCAGCCGATTGGAGGTTGAGACCCAGTACTTC; CDR3: CASSRLEVETQYF; size: -; D: -; V: TRBV4-1; J: TRBJ2-5
DNA: TGTGCCAGCAGCTTCGGACAGCTCTACACCTTC; CDR3: CASSFGQLYTF; size: few; D: -; V: TRBV11-2; J: TRBJ1-2
DNA: TGTGCCAGCAGTGGGGACAGGAGACAGCCCCAGCATTTT; CDR3: CASSGDRRQPQHF; size: few; D: TRBD1; V: TRBV6-2/TRBV6-3; J: TRBJ1-5
DNA: TGTGCCAGCAGCCAGCAGACAGGGCCCCGACAGCAGTACTTC; CDR3: CASSQQTGPRQQYF; size: -; D: TRBD1; V: TRBV3-1/TRBV3-2; J: TRBJ2-7